Included here is one T cell receptor beta chain sequence, with context. This cohort consisted of healthy bone marrow donors. This entry belongs to a study of cytomegalovirus exposure and HLA in healthy donors. This PCR relied on a set of 60 Vbeta primers and 13 Jbeta primers. Produced via immunoSEQ multiplex PCR; TCRdb's table is partial and in-frame only. Counted here are a few hundred thousand clones, around four fifths occurring once; the ten biggest clones make up 9.5% to 13%. The sequence derives from a woman aged 45 to 65 in good health and CMV-seropositive. Sequencing was done on a sample of PBMCs.

The CDR3 sequence: CAWSARWAEAFF. In DNA, the CDR3 is TGTGCCTGGAGTGCCAGGTGGGCTGAAGCTTTCTTT. The chain carries TRBV30 and TRBJ1-1, with D uncertain. Between the trimmed V and J ends, which lost 1 base and 6 bases, there was a span of 9 bases. In germline, CDR1 is GTSNPN, CDR2 SVGIG (reference sequence). The CDR3 has 12 residues.